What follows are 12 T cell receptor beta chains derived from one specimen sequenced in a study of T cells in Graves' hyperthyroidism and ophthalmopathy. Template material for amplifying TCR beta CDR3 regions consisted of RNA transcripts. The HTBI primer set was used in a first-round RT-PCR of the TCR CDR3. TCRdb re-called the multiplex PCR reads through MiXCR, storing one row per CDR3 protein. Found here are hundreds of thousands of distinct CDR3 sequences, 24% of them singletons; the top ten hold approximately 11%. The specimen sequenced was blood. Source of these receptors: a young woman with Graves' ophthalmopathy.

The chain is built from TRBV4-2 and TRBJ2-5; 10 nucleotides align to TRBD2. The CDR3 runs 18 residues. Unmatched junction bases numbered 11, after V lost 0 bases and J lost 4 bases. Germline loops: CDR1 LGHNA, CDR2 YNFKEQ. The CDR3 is CASSQDYFFSGGGETQYF. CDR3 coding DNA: TGTGCCAGCAGCCAAGATTATTTTTTCAGCGGGGGGGGAGAGACCCAGTACTTC.

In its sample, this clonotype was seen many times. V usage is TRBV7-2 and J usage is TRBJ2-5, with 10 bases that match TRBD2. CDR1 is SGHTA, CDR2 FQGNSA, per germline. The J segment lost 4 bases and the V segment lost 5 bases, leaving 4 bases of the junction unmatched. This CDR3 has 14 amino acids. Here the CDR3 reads CASSPGLAAETQYF. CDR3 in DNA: TGTGCCAGCAGCCCTGGACTAGCGGCAGAGACCCAGTACTTC. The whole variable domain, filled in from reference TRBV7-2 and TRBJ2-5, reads GAGVSQSPSNKVTEKGKDVELRCDPISGHTALYWYRQSLGQGLEFLIYFQGNSAPDKSGLPSDRFSAERTGGSVSTLTIQRTQQEDSAVYLCASSPGLAAETQYFGPGTRLLVL.

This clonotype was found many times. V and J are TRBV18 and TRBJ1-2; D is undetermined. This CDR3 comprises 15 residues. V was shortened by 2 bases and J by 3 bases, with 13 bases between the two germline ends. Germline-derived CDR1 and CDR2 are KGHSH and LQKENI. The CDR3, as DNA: TGTGCCAGCTCACCATCGGCAGCCATAGACTATGGCTACACCTTC. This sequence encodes CASSPSAAIDYGYTF.

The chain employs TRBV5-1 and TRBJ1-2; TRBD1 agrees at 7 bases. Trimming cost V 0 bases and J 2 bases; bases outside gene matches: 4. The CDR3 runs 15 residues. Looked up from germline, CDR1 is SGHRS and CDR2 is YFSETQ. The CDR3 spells CASSLGTGFNYGYTF. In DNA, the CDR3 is TGCGCCAGCAGCTTGGGGACAGGTTTCAACTATGGCTACACCTTC.

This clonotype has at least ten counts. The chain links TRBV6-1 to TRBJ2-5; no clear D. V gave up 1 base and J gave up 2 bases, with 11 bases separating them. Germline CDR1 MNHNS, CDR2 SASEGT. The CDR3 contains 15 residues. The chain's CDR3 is CASSEVSVGQETQYF. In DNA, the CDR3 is TGTGCCAGCAGTGAAGTGTCGGTAGGGCAAGAGACCCAGTACTTC.

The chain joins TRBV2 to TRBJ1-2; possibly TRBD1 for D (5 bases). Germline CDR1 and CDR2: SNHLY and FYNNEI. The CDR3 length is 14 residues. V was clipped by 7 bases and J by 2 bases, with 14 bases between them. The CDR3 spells CASNYGHSNYGYTF. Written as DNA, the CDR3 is TGTGCCAGCAATTACGGACACTCCAACTATGGCTACACCTTC.

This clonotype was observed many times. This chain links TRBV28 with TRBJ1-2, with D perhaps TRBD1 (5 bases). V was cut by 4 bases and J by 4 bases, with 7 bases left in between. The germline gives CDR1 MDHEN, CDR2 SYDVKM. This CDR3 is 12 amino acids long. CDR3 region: CASSWQGYGYTF. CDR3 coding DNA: TGTGCCAGCAGTTGGCAGGGCTATGGCTACACCTTC.

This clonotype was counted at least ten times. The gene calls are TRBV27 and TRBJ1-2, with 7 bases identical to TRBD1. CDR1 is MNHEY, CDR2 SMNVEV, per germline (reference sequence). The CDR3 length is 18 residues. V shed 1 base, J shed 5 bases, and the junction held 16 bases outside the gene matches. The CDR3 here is CASSLWGDSGGAKYGYTF. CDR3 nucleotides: TGTGCCAGCAGTTTATGGGGGGACAGCGGGGGCGCGAAGTATGGCTACACCTTC.

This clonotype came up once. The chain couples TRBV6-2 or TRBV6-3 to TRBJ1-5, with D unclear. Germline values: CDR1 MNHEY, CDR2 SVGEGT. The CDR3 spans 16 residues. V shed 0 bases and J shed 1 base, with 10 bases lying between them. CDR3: CASSYSGWGSNQPQHF. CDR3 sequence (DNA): TGTGCCAGCAGTTACTCAGGTTGGGGAAGCAATCAGCCCCAGCATTTT.

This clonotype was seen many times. This CDR3 is CASGFVISPYEQYF. The CDR3 nucleotides are TGTGCTAGTGGTTTTGTTATATCACCCTACGAGCAGTACTTC. The chain joins TRBV12-5 to TRBJ2-7; D is undetermined. Germline V gives CDR1 LGHNT, CDR2 FRNRAP. This CDR3 is built from 14 residues. V lost 3 bases and J lost 2, with 11 bases in between.

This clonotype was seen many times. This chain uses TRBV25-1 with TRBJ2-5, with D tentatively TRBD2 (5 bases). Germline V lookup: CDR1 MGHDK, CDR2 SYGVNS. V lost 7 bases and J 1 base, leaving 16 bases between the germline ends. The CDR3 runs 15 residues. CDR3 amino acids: CASTKRAGIQETQYF. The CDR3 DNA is TGTGCCAGCACCAAGAGGGCAGGAATCCAAGAGACCCAGTACTTC.

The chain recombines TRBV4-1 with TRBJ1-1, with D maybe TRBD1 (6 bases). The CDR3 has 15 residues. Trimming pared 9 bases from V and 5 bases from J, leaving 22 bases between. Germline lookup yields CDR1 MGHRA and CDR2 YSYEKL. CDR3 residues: CASLQDPTGWTEAFF. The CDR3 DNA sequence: TGCGCCAGTCTACAAGACCCCACAGGGTGGACTGAAGCTTTCTTT.